This entry is about one T cell receptor (beta chain). Its antigen is as yet unknown. This entry is derived from a study of OX40 agonist ivuxolimab in advanced cancers. Study overall: Ivuxolimab was delivered to patients intravenously every 2 weeks at doses spanning 0.01 to 10 mg/kg. Study outcomes and limitations: CD4+ and CD8+ T cells in blood underwent clonal expansion by week 6 at 0.1 to 3.0 mg/kg. CD8+ T cells (on average) carried more expanded clones than CD4+ T cells.

Germline V gene data show CDR1 as SGHRS and CDR2 as YFSETQ. The CDR3 sequence is 14 residues long. The V end was cut by 0 bases, the J end by 6 bases, with 12 bases between. Sequencing was performed with immunoSEQ multiplex PCR; in TCRdb, only in-frame clones are kept and a portion is missing. Counted here are around 60,000 clones, 89% occurring once; the ten biggest clones make up more than 15%. This TCR derives from an adult with an advanced solid tumor such as melanoma, head and neck, liver or kidney cancer. Sample: CD4+ or CD8+ T cells sorted from blood, taken in a trial of the OX40 agonist ivuxolimab. The chain joins TRBV5-1 to TRBJ1-2, with D hard to call. The CDR3 DNA follows: TGCGCCAGCAGCTTGGCCGACGGAACGGATGGCTACACCTTC. It specifies CASSLADGTDGYTF.